The T cell receptor (beta chain) under discussion was sequenced for a study of OX40 agonist ivuxolimab in advanced cancers. For the study at large: Patients were treated with ivuxolimab, an agonistic anti-OX40 (CD134) antibody. The dose of intravenous ivuxolimab that patients received every 2 weeks ranged from 0.01 to 10 mg/kg. Three partial responders included one hepatocellular carcinoma patient and two cutaneous melanoma patients. Overall study findings and caveats: In CD8+ T cells, expanded clones were on average more numerous than in CD4+.

About this clone: What it binds is unknown.

Sequencing used immunoSEQ multiplex PCR; TCRdb keeps in-frame clones, though not all of them. The sample contains 45,000 to 65,000 clones, 88% of which appear only once. Germline CDR1 and CDR2: MNHNS and SASEGT. V was pared by 6 bases and J by 4 bases, with 18 bases between. The length of the CDR3 is 15 residues. The specimen comprised CD4+ or CD8+ T cells sorted from blood, sampled in a trial of the OX40 agonist ivuxolimab. The TCR originated in an adult with an advanced solid tumor such as melanoma, head and neck, liver or kidney cancer. The chain joins TRBV6-1 to TRBJ1-2, with D possibly matching TRBD1 (5 bases). CDR3: CASRESGRPSYGYTF. The DNA of the CDR3 is TGTGCCAGCAGGGAGTCAGGGCGTCCCTCCTATGGCTACACCTTC.